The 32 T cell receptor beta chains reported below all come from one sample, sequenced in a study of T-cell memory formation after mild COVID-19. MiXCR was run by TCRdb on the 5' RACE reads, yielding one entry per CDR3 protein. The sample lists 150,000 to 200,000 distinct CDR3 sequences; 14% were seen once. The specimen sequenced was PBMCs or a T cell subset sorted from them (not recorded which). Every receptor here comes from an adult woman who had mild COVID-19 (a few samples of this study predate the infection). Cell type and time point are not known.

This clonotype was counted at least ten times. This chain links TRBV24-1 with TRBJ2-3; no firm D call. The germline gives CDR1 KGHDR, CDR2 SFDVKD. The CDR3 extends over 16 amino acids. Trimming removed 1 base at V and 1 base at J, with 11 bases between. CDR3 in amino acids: CATSDLEFAGTDTQYF. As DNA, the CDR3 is TGTGCCACCAGTGATTTAGAGTTCGCCGGCACAGATACGCAGTATTTT.

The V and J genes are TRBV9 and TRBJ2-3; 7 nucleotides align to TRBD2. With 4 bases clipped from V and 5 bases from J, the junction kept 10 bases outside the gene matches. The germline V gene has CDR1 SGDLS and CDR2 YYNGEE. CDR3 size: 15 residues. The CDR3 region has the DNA TGTGCCAGCAGCATGATCGGGGGGAGTGGAGATACGCAGTATTTT. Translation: CASSMIGGSGDTQYF.

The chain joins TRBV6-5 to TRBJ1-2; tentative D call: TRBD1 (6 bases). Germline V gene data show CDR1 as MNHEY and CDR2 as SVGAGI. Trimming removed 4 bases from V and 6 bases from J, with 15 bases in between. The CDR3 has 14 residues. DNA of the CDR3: TGTGCCAGCAGTTCCCCGGGACAAGTAAATGGCTACACCTTC. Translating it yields CASSSPGQVNGYTF.

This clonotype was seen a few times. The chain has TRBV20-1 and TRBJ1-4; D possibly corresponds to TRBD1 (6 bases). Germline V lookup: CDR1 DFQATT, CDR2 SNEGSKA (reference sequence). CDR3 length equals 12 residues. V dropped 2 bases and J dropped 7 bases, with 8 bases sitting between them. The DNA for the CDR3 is TGCAGTGCTAGATACAGGGTTGAAAAACTGTTTTTT. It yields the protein CSARYRVEKLFF.

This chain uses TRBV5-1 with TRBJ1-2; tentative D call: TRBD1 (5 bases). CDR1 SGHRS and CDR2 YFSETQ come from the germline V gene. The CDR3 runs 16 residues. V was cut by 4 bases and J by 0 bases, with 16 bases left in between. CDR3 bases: TGCGCCAGCAGCCTCCCCACGGACACCCCTAACTATGGCTACACCTTC. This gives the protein CASSLPTDTPNYGYTF.

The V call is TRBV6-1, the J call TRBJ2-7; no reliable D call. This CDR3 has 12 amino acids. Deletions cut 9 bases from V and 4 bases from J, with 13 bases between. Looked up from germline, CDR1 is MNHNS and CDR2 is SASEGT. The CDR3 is CAREQRQYEQYV. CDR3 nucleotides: TGTGCCAGAGAACAGAGGCAATACGAGCAGTACGTC.

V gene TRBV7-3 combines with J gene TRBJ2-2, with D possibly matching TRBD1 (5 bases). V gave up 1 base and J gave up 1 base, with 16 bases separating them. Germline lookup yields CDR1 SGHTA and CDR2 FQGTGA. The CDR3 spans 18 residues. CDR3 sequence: CASSLMSRTNLNTGELFF. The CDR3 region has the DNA TGTGCCAGCAGCTTAATGTCTCGGACAAATTTGAACACCGGGGAGCTGTTTTTT. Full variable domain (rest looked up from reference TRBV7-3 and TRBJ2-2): GAGVSQTPSNKVTEKGKYVELRCDPISGHTALYWYRQSLGQGPEFLIYFQGTGAADDSGLPNDRFFAVRPEGSVSTLKIQRTERGDSAVYLCASSLMSRTNLNTGELFFGEGSRLTVL.

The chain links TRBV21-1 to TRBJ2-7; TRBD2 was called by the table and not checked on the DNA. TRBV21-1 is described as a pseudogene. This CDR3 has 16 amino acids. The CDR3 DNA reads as TGTGCCAGCAGCAAAGTCGGACGAGTCCACTCCTACGAGCAGTACTTC. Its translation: CASSKVGRVHSYEQYF.

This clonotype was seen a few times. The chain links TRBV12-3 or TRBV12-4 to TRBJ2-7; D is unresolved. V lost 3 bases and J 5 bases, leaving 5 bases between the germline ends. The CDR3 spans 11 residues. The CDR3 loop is CASSFNNEQYF. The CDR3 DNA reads TGTGCCAGCAGTTTCAACAACGAGCAGTACTTC.

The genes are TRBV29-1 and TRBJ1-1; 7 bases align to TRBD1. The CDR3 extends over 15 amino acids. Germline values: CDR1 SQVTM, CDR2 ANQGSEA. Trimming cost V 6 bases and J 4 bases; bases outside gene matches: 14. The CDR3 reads CSVGLTGTGGTEAFF. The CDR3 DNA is TGCAGCGTGGGCTTGACAGGGACCGGGGGCACTGAAGCTTTCTTT.

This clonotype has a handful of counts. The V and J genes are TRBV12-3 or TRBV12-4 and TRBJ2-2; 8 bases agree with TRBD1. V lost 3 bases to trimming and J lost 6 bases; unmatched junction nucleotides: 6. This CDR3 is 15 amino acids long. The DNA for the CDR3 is TGTGCCAGCAGTTTCGGCAGGGGGCAGGCCGGGGAGCTGTTTTTT. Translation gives CASSFGRGQAGELFF.

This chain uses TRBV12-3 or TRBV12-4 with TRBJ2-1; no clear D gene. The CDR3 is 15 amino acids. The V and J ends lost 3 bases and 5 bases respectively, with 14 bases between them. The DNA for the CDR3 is TGTGCCAGCAGTTTCTCAGAGTTCAATAACAATGAGCAGTTCTTC. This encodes CASSFSEFNNNEQFF.

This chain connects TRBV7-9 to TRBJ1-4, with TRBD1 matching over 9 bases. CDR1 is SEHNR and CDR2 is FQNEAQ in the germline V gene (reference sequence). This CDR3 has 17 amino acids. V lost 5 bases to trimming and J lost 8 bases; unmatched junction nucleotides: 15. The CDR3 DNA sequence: TGTGCCAGCAGCCCCGGACAGGGGAGAGACGGTGGAGAAAAACTGTTTTTT. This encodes CASSPGQGRDGGEKLFF.

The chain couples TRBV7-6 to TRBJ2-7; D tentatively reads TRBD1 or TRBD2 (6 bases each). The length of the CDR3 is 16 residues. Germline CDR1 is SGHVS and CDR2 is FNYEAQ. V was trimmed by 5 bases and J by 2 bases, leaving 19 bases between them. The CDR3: CASSTVTGPGAYEQYF. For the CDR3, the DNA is TGTGCCAGCAGCACGGTTACAGGGCCGGGGGCCTACGAGCAGTACTTC.

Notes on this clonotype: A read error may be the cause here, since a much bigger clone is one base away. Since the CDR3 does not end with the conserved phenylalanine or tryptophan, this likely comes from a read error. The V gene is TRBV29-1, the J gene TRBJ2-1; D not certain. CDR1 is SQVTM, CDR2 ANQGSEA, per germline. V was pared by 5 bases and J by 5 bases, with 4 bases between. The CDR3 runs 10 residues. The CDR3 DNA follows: TGCAGCGTTCCGGACAATGAGCAGTTCTTA. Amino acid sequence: CSVPDNEQFL.

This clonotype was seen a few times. CDR3 coding DNA: TGTGCCAGCAGCGAAGCAGGGTCTAATCAGCCCCAGCATTTT. This codes for CASSEAGSNQPQHF. The chain links TRBV3-1 to TRBJ1-5; D is possibly TRBD1 (5 bases). The CDR3 spans 14 residues. Germline CDR1 is LGHDT and CDR2 is YNNKEL (reference sequence). The ends were cut back, 5 bases at V and 4 bases at J, with 12 bases in the middle.

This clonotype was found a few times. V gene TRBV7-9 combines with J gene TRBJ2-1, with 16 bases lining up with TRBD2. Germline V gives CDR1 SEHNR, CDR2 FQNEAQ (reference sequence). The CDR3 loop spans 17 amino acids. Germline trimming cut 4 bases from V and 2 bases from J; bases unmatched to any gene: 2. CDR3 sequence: CASSSGTSGRAYNEQFF. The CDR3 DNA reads TGTGCCAGCAGCTCTGGGACTAGCGGGAGGGCCTACAATGAGCAGTTCTTC.

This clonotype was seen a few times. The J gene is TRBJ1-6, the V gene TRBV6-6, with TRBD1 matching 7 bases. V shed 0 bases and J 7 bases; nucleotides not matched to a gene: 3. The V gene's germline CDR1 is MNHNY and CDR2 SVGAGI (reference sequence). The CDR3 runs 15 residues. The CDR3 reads CASSYSTGINSPLHF. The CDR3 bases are TGTGCCAGCAGTTACTCGACAGGGATCAATTCACCCCTCCACTTT.

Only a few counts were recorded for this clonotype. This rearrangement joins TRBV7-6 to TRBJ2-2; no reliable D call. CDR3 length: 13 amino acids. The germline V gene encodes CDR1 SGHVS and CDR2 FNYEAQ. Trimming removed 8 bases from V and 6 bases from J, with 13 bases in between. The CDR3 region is CASGEERSGELFF. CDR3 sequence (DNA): TGTGCCAGCGGTGAGGAACGTTCCGGGGAGCTGTTTTTT.

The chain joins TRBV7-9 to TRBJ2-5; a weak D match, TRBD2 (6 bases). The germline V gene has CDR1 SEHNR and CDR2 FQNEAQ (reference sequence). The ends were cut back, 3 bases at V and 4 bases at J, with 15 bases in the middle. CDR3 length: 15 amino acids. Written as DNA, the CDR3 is TGTGCCAGCAGCTTGTTTCTGCGGGGCTTAGAGACCCAGTACTTC. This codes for CASSLFLRGLETQYF.

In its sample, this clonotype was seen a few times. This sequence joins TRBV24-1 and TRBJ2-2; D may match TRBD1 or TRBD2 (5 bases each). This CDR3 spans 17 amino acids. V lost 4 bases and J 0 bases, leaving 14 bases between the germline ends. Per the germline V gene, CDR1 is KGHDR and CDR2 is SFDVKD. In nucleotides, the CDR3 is TGTGCCACCAGTGAGGGACCCCTCGGGGCGAACACCGGGGAGCTGTTTTTT. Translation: CATSEGPLGANTGELFF.

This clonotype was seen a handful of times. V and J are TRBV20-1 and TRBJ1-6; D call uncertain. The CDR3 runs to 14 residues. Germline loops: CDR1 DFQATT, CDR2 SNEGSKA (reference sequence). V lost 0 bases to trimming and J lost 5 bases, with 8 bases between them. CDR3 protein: CSAREARNNSPLHF. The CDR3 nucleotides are TGCAGTGCTAGAGAGGCCAGGAATAATTCACCCCTCCACTTT.

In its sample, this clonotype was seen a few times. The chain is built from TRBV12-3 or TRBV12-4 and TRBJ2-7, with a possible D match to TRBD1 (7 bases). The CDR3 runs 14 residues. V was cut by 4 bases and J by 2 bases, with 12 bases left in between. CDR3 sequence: CASSSGDSAYEQYF. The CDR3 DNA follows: TGTGCCAGCAGTTCGGGGGACAGCGCCTACGAGCAGTACTTC.

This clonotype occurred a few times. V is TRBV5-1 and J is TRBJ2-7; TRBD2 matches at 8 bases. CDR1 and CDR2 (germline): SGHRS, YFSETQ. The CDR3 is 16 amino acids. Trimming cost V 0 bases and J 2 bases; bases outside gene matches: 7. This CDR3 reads CASSLGSGRAPYEQYF. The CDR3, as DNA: TGCGCCAGCAGCTTGGGATCCGGGAGGGCCCCCTACGAGCAGTACTTC.

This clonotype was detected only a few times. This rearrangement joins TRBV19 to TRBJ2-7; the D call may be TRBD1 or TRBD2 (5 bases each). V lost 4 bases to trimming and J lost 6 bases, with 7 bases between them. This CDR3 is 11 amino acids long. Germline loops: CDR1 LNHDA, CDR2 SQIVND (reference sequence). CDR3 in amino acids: CASSTGAEQYF. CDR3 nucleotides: TGTGCCAGTAGTACCGGGGCCGAGCAGTACTTC. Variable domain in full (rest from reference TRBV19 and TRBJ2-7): DGGITQSPKYLFRKEGQNVTLSCEQNLNHDAMYWYRQDPGQGLRLIYYSQIVNDFQKGDIAEGYSVSREKKESFPLTVTSAQKNPTAFYLCASSTGAEQYFGPGTRLTVT.

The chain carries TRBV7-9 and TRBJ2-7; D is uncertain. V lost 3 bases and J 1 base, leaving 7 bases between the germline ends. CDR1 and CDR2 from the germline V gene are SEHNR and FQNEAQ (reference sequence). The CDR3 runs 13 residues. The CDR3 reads CASSLKSSYEQYF. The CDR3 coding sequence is TGTGCCAGCAGCTTGAAATCTTCCTACGAGCAGTACTTC.

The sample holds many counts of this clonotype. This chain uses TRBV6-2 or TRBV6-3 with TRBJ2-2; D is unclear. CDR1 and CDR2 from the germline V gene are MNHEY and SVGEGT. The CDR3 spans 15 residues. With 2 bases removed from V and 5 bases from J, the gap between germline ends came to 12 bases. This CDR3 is CASSYDSRNTGELFF. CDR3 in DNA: TGTGCCAGCAGTTACGATTCACGGAATACCGGGGAGCTGTTTTTT.

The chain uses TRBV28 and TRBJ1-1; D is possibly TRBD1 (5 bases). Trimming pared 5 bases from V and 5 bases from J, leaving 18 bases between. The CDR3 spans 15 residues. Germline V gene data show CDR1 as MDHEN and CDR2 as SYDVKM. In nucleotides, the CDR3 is TGTGCCAGCAGTGGGGCCAGGGTGACATCAACTGAAGCTTTCTTT. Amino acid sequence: CASSGARVTSTEAFF. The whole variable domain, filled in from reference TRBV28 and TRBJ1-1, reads DVKVTQSSRYLVKRTGEKVFLECVQDMDHENMFWYRQDPGLGLRLIYFSYDVKMKEKGDIPEGYSVSREKKERFSLILESASTNQTSMYLCASSGARVTSTEAFFGQGTRLTVV.

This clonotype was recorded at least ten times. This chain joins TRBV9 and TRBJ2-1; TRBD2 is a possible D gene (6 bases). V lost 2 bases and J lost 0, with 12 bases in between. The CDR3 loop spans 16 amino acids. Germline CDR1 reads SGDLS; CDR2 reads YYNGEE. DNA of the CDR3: TGTGCCAGCAGCGTTACTAGCCTCGACTCCTACAATGAGCAGTTCTTC. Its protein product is CASSVTSLDSYNEQFF.

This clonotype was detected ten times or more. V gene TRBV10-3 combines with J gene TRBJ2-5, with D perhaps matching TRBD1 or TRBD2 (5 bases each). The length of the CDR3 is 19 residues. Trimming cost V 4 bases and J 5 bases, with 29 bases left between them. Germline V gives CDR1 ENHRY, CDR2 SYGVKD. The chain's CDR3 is CAISAPTFAGTQKEETQYF. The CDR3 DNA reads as TGTGCCATCAGTGCTCCTACTTTTGCCGGGACCCAAAAGGAGGAGACCCAGTACTTC.

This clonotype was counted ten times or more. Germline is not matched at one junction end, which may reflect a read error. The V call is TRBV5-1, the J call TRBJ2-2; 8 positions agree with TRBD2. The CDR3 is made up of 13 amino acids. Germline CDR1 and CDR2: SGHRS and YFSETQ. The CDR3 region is CASSLAGTGELFF. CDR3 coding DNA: TGTGCCAGCAGTCTAGCGGGCACCGGGGAGCTGTTTTTT. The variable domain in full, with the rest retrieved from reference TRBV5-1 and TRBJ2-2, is KAGVTQTPRYLIKTRGQQVTLSCSPISGHRSVSWYQQTPGQGLQFLFEYFSETQRNKGNFPGRFSGRQFSNSRSEMNVSTLELGDSALYLCASSLAGTGELFFGEGSRLTVL.

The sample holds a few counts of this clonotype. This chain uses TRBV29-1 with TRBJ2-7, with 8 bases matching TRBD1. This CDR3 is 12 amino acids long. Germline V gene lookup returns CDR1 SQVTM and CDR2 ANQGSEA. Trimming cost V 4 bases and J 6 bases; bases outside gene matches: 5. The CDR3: CSVGPDRGEQYF. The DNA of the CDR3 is TGCAGCGTTGGCCCCGACAGGGGCGAGCAGTACTTC.